This T cell receptor beta chain was recovered during a study of cytomegalovirus exposure and HLA in healthy donors. Findings and caveats of the study: Reports credit the classifier with highly specific, highly sensitive diagnosis of cytomegalovirus status. Being productive about 87% or about 30% of the time was typical of most TCR beta V segments in an earlier analysis. In a later analysis, about 17,000 TCR beta sequences were associated with HLA alleles at 0.05 false discovery rate.

Between the trimmed V and J ends, which lost 3 bases and 0 bases, there was a span of 19 bases. The CDR3 covers 18 residues. From germline, CDR1 is SGDLS and CDR2 YYNGEE. The PCR had 60 Vbeta and 13 Jbeta primers. The assay was immunoSEQ multiplex PCR, and TCRdb's table has in-frame clones only and misses some. The table records 150,000 to 200,000 clones, more than 60% of them present only once. A note on this clone: Its antigen is not identified.

The J gene is TRBJ1-3, the V gene TRBV9; weak D call: TRBD1 (6 bases). This receptor was taken from a man younger than 30 in good health and CMV-seronegative. The sample comprised PBMCs. This CDR3 is CASSGGGMGPSSGNTIYF. The CDR3 DNA is TGTGCCAGCAGCGGTGGGGGCATGGGTCCGAGCTCTGGAAACACCATATATTTT.